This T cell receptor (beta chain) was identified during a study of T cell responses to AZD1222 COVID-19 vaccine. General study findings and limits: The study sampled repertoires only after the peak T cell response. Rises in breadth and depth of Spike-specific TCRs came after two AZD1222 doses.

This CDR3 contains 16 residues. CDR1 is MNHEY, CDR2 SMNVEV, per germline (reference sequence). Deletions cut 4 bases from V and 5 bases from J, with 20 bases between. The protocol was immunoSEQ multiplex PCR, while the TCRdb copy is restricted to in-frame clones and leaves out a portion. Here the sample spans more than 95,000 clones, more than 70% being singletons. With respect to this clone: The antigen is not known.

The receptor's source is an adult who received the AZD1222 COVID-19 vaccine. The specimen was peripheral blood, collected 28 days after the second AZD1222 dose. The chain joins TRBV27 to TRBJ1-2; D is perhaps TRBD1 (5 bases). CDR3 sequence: CASSSSGTPLGYGYTF. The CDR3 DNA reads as TGTGCCAGCAGTTCCTCCGGGACCCCACTGGGATATGGCTACACCTTC.